This T cell receptor beta chain was recorded in a study of response to subunit inactivated influenza vaccine. General study points: Every seasonal influenza vaccination brings in few new T cells, the authors suggested.

V dropped 4 bases and J dropped 0 bases, with 9 bases sitting between them. In germline, CDR1 is MNHEY, CDR2 SVGEGT. CDR3 size: 15 residues. TCRdb re-called the RT-PCR reads with MiXCR, one entry per CDR3 protein. This sample has about 530,000 distinct CDR3 sequences, with about 10% found just once. As regards this clonotype: Antigen specificity is unknown.

The chain uses TRBV6-2 or TRBV6-3 and TRBJ1-4; D ambiguous. The receptor's source is a man in his fifties who received an inactivated influenza vaccine. Sequenced material: PBMCs from blood, taken on the day of vaccination. As DNA, the CDR3 is TGTGCCAGCAGTTTACAGTTTGCAACTAATGAAAAACTGTTTTTT. As protein: CASSLQFATNEKLFF.